A single sample is the source of the 2 T cell receptor beta chains below, sequenced in a study of OX40 agonist ivuxolimab in advanced cancers. Sequencing used immunoSEQ multiplex PCR; TCRdb keeps in-frame clones, though not all of them. The table includes fewer than 90,000 clones, roughly 87% detected once. The source was CD4+ or CD8+ T cells sorted from blood, collected in a trial of the OX40 agonist ivuxolimab. The receptors originated from an adult with an advanced solid tumor such as melanoma, head and neck, liver or kidney cancer.

V and J are TRBV10-3 and TRBJ1-1; TRBD1 agrees at 8 bases. CDR3 length: 13 amino acids. From germline, CDR1 is ENHRY and CDR2 SYGVKD. V lost 8 bases, J lost 4 bases, and 6 bases stayed unmatched. The CDR3 protein is CAIALTGATEAFF. The CDR3, as DNA: TGTGCCATCGCCCTGACAGGGGCCACTGAAGCTTTCTTT.

The chain recombines TRBV18 with TRBJ1-1; D remains ambiguous. Per the germline V gene, CDR1 is KGHSH and CDR2 is LQKENI. The CDR3 length is 13 residues. V was clipped by 5 bases and J by 1 base, with 8 bases between them. CDR3 sequence: CASSYTENTEAFF. The DNA for the CDR3 is TGTGCCAGCTCATATACAGAGAACACTGAAGCTTTCTTT.